One sample yielded the 11 T cell receptor beta chains listed below, sequenced in a study of beta chain features in type 1 diabetes. Sequencing targeted expressed TCRB transcripts, as all isolated RNA had been reverse transcribed. The protocol was immunoSEQ multiplex PCR, while the TCRdb copy is restricted to in-frame clones and leaves out a portion. Of under 300,000 clones detected, around 7.3% appear once; the ten largest clones hold over 0.8%. Source material: central memory CD4+ T cells from blood. These receptors originate from a woman aged 18 to 35 in good health.

This clone was seen only a few times. The chain is built from TRBV4-3 and TRBJ1-6, with D maybe TRBD1 (5 bases). This CDR3 spans 13 amino acids. The ends were cut back, 6 bases at V and 9 bases at J, with 12 bases in the middle. Germline V gene sequence: CDR1 LGHNA, CDR2 YSLEER. Written as DNA, the CDR3 is TGCGCCAGCAGTTCAGGGAACGGTTCACCCCTCCACTTT. Its translation: CASSSGNGSPLHF.

This clone was seen repeatedly, ten times or more. The V gene is TRBV7-9, the J gene TRBJ1-1; unclear D gene. The CDR3 loop spans 15 amino acids. The V end was cut by 0 bases, the J end by 7 bases, with 15 bases between. Looked up from germline, CDR1 is SEHNR and CDR2 is FQNEAQ (reference sequence). The DNA for the CDR3 is TGTGCCAGCAGCTTAGCGCATGCAGGCGTCGGTGAAGCTTTCTTT. The encoded protein is CASSLAHAGVGEAFF.

This clone was observed at least ten times. This chain uses TRBV11-2 with TRBJ2-4; tentative D call: TRBD2 (5 bases). CDR1 and CDR2 (germline): SGHAT, FQNNGV. The CDR3 runs to 16 residues. The V end was cut by 1 base, the J end by 0 bases, with 10 bases between. CDR3 in amino acids: CASSLGEYLAKNIQYF. Written as DNA, the CDR3 is TGTGCCAGCAGCTTAGGGGAGTACCTAGCCAAAAACATTCAGTACTTC. The entire variable domain, with the rest obtained from reference TRBV11-2 and TRBJ2-4, is as follows: EAGVAQSPRYKIIEKRQSVAFWCNPISGHATLYWYQQILGQGPKLLIQFQNNGVVDDSQLPKDRFSAERLKGVDSTLKIQPAKLEDSAVYLCASSLGEYLAKNIQYFGAGTRLSVL.

CDR3 DNA sequence: TGCAGCGTGGGACGAGATGGTTACGAGCAGTACTTC. It translates to CSVGRDGYEQYF. V usage is TRBV29-1 and J usage is TRBJ2-7; D tentatively reads TRBD1 or TRBD2 (5 bases each). V lost 6 bases, J lost 4 bases, and 13 bases lay in between. Germline CDR1 and CDR2: SQVTM and ANQGSEA. The CDR3 is 12 amino acids.

This clone was seen repeatedly, ten times or more. The chain recombines TRBV7-2 with TRBJ1-3, with D possibly TRBD1 on 5 matching bases. This CDR3 is 16 amino acids long. Germline lookup yields CDR1 SGHTA and CDR2 FQGNSA. V dropped 5 bases and J dropped 0 bases, with 14 bases sitting between them. CDR3 nucleotide sequence: TGTGCCAGCAGCCCGGGACCACAAGTCTCTGGAAACACCATATATTTT. It yields the protein CASSPGPQVSGNTIYF.

The V gene is TRBV2, the J gene TRBJ2-1; 8 nucleotides align to TRBD1. Germline CDR1 reads SNHLY; CDR2 reads FYNNEI. The CDR3 length is 14 residues. The trim removed 9 bases at V and 4 bases at J, leaving 8 bases unmatched. The CDR3 loop reads CARGRTGWYNEQFF. The CDR3 DNA reads TGTGCCAGGGGGAGGACAGGGTGGTACAATGAGCAGTTCTTC.

The table lists this clone with many counts. The rearrangement links TRBV5-5 to TRBJ1-3; D is unresolved. V lost 0 bases and J 4 bases, leaving 5 bases between the germline ends. This CDR3 has 13 amino acids. Germline assignment: CDR1 SGHKS and CDR2 YYEKEE (reference sequence). This CDR3 reads CASSLAEGNTIYF. In DNA form, the CDR3 reads TGTGCCAGCAGCTTGGCCGAGGGAAACACCATATATTTT.

This clone showed up just a few times. The CDR3 region has the DNA TGTGCCAGCATGGGACCGACGGTCACCGGGGAGCTGTTTTTT. Translated: CASMGPTVTGELFF. This chain connects TRBV2 to TRBJ2-2; the D call may be TRBD1 or TRBD2 (5 bases each). Trimming pared 7 bases from V and 4 bases from J, leaving 13 bases between. The CDR3 has 14 amino acids. Germline V CDR1 and CDR2: SNHLY, FYNNEI.

This sequence joins TRBV4-3 and TRBJ1-1; D gene unclear. Germline CDR1 and CDR2: LGHNA and YSLEER. The CDR3 has 15 amino acids. Trimming took off 1 base at V and 5 bases at J, with 14 bases between the two ends. Written as DNA, the CDR3 is TGCGCCAGCAGCCAAGGCCGGGAATGGAGGACTGAAGCTTTCTTT. It encodes CASSQGREWRTEAFF.

There are a few counts of this clone. The V and J genes are TRBV29-1 and TRBJ1-2; TRBD1 might be the D (5 bases). The V and J ends lost 7 bases and 2 bases respectively, with 17 bases between them. This CDR3 has 14 residues. Germline V gives CDR1 SQVTM, CDR2 ANQGSEA. The CDR3 nucleotides read TGCAGCGCTCCATTTGGGGCCCACAACTATGGCTACACCTTC. This gives the protein CSAPFGAHNYGYTF.

The DNA of the CDR3 is TGTGCCAGCAGCCCTCGACAAGTATCCCTAGCTCGTTATGGCTACACCTTC. It codes for CASSPRQVSLARYGYTF. The chain has TRBV7-3 and TRBJ1-2; D unresolved. Trimming stripped 5 bases from V and 5 bases from J, with 24 bases between. Germline assignment: CDR1 SGHTA and CDR2 FQGTGA. The CDR3 totals 17 residues. The whole variable domain, filled in from reference TRBV7-3 and TRBJ1-2, reads GAGVSQTPSNKVTEKGKYVELRCDPISGHTALYWYRQSLGQGPEFLIYFQGTGAADDSGLPNDRFFAVRPEGSVSTLKIQRTERGDSAVYLCASSPRQVSLARYGYTFGSGTRLTVV.